The clone carrying this TCR beta chain was detected ten times or more. The data derive from a study of blood T cell repertoires in COVID-19. This CDR3 spans 14 amino acids. Per germline, CDR1 SGHTA and CDR2 FQGNSA. Unmatched junction bases numbered 5, after V lost 2 bases and J lost 6 bases. The assay was immunoSEQ multiplex PCR, and TCRdb's table has in-frame clones only and misses some. The top ten clones hold around 5.8% of a sample with about 200,000 clones, more than 75% of them seen once. Material: peripheral blood. The J gene is TRBJ2-7, the V gene TRBV7-2; TRBD1 agrees at 9 bases. This TCR was sampled from a man aged 40-49 years with active or convalescent COVID-19. CDR3 region: CASSLQQGAREQYF. In DNA, the CDR3 is TGTGCCAGCAGCTTACAACAGGGGGCTCGCGAGCAGTACTTC. Together with reference TRBV7-2 and TRBJ2-7, the CDR3 gives the full variable domain: GAGVSQSPSNKVTEKGKDVELRCDPISGHTALYWYRQSLGQGLEFLIYFQGNSAPDKSGLPSDRFSAERTGGSVSTLTIQRTQQEDSAVYLCASSLQQGAREQYFGPGTRLTVT.